This entry concerns a single T cell receptor (beta chain). This PCR relied on a set of 60 Vbeta primers and 13 Jbeta primers. Produced via immunoSEQ multiplex PCR; TCRdb's table is partial and in-frame only. The data show around 180,000 clones, 85% seen once. CDR1 is SGHRS and CDR2 is YFSETQ in the germline V gene. The trim removed 5 bases at V and 4 bases at J, leaving 5 bases unmatched. This CDR3 is 14 amino acids long. The sample belongs to a study of cytomegalovirus exposure and HLA in healthy donors. The receptor comes from a boy between 2 and 10 years old in good health and CMV-seronegative. This chain joins TRBV5-1 and TRBJ2-2; 7 nucleotides match TRBD2. Sequenced: PBMCs. CDR3: CASSRDYLTGELFF. As DNA, the CDR3 is TGCGCCAGCAGTCGGGACTACCTCACCGGGGAGCTGTTTTTT.